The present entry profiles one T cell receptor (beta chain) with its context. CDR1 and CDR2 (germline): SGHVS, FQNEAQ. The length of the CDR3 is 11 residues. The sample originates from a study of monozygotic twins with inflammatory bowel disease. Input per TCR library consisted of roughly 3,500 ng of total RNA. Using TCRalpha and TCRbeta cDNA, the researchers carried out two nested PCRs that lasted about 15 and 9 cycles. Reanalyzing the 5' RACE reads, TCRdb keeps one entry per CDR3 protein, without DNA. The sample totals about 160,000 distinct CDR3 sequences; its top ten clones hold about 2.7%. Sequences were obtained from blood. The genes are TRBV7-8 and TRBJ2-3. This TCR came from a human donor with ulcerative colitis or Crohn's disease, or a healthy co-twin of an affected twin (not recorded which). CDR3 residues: CASTPSDTQYF.